These 24 T cell receptor beta chains were all obtained from the same sample, sequenced in a study of blood T cell repertoires in COVID-19. Clones were read by immunoSEQ multiplex PCR, and TCRdb kept only the in-frame ones, dropping some. The profile shows approximately 150,000 clones, roughly 89% of them singletons. Sample: peripheral blood. The receptor set was obtained from a woman aged 50 to 60 with acute or convalescent COVID-19.

The chain links TRBV18 to TRBJ1-2, with D perhaps matching TRBD1 (6 bases). This CDR3 is 14 amino acids long. V lost 3 bases and J 6 bases, leaving 14 bases between the germline ends. CDR1 and CDR2 from the germline V gene are KGHSH and LQKENI. The CDR3 loop is CASSPLDSTDGYTF. Here the CDR3 DNA reads TGTGCCAGCTCACCGCTGGACAGTACGGATGGCTACACCTTC.

The rearrangement links TRBV9 to TRBJ1-5; 8 bases are shared with TRBD1. The CDR3 loop spans 15 amino acids. The germline CDR1 and CDR2 sequences are SGDLS and YYNGEE. J was trimmed by 5 bases and V by 1 base; bases with no gene match: 5. DNA for the CDR3: TGTGCCAGCAGCGTAAGTGGGACAGGTGATCAGCCCCAGCATTTT. Translated: CASSVSGTGDQPQHF.

CDR3 amino acids: CASSWGSGGPLGETQYF. DNA for the CDR3: TGTGCCAGCAGTTGGGGTAGCGGGGGCCCCTTGGGGGAGACCCAGTACTTC. The J gene is TRBJ2-5, the V gene TRBV5-4; TRBD2 matches at 9 bases. CDR1 is SGHNT and CDR2 is YYREEE in the germline V gene (reference sequence). This CDR3 is 17 amino acids long. With 5 bases clipped from V and 5 bases from J, the junction kept 16 bases outside the gene matches. The variable domain in full, with the rest retrieved from reference TRBV5-4 and TRBJ2-5, is ETGVTQSPTHLIKTRGQQVTLRCSSQSGHNTVSWYQQALGQGPQFIFQYYREEENGRGNFPPRFSGLQFPNYSSELNVNALELDDSALYLCASSWGSGGPLGETQYFGPGTRLLVL.

The chain couples TRBV29-1 to TRBJ2-7, with D possibly TRBD1 on 6 matching bases. The CDR3 consists of 14 residues. CDR1 is SQVTM, CDR2 ANQGSEA, per germline. V lost 5 bases and J lost 4, with 18 bases in between. The DNA for the CDR3 is TGCAGCGTTCTCTTAAGGGGGAAGATTTACGAGCAGTACTTC. Translation: CSVLLRGKIYEQYF.

The J gene is TRBJ2-1, the V gene TRBV5-1, with 8 nucleotides matching TRBD2. V dropped 1 base and J dropped 10; count of bases not matched to a gene: 7. In germline, CDR1 is SGHRS, CDR2 YFSETQ. The CDR3 length is 14 residues. The CDR3: CASSLNTREGEQFF. The DNA for the CDR3 is TGCGCCAGCAGCTTGAACACCCGGGAGGGGGAGCAGTTCTTC.

The V gene is TRBV2, the J gene TRBJ1-2; a weak D match, TRBD1 (5 bases). This CDR3 is built from 14 residues. Trimming took off 1 base at V and 4 bases at J, with 10 bases between the two ends. Germline V gene data show CDR1 as SNHLY and CDR2 as FYNNEI. The CDR3 loop reads CASSEVYRSYGYTF. The CDR3 bases are TGTGCCAGCAGTGAAGTATACAGGTCCTATGGCTACACCTTC.

This chain connects TRBV29-1 to TRBJ2-1; D is undetermined. Deletions cut 4 bases from V and 0 bases from J, with 22 bases between. Per the germline V gene, CDR1 is SQVTM and CDR2 is ANQGSEA. The CDR3 is made up of 18 amino acids. CDR3 region: CSVGGRVGLISSYNEQFF. DNA of the CDR3: TGCAGCGTTGGCGGAAGAGTCGGTTTGATAAGCTCCTACAATGAGCAGTTCTTC.

The chain is built from TRBV6-5 and TRBJ2-4, with D possibly TRBD2 on 5 matching bases. CDR1 is MNHEY and CDR2 is SVGAGI in the germline V gene. Trimming took off 4 bases at V and 1 base at J, with 11 bases between the two ends. CDR3 length: 15 amino acids. CDR3 nucleotides: TGTGCCAGCAGTTTTCCATCGGGGGCCAAAAACATTCAGTACTTC. Amino acid sequence: CASSFPSGAKNIQYF.

The rearrangement links TRBV11-3 to TRBJ1-2, with 8 bases lining up with TRBD1. Trimming removed 9 bases from V and 6 bases from J; junction bases left unmatched: 9. CDR1 and CDR2 (germline): SGHNT, YENEEA. The CDR3 contains 13 residues. Here the CDR3 reads CASSGQGADGYTF. The DNA of the CDR3 is TGTGCCAGTTCAGGGCAGGGGGCGGATGGCTACACCTTC.

The rearrangement uses TRBV11-2 and TRBJ2-7, with D possibly being TRBD1 (6 bases). The V and J ends lost 7 bases and 5 bases respectively, with 18 bases between them. CDR3 length equals 14 residues. Germline CDR1 reads SGHAT; CDR2 reads FQNNGV. CDR3 region: CASTIVGGTHEQYF. The CDR3 DNA follows: TGTGCCAGCACCATCGTAGGGGGTACCCACGAGCAGTACTTC.

The chain recombines TRBV11-2 with TRBJ1-2; D gene unclear. This CDR3 has 13 amino acids. V lost 1 base and J lost 2, with 5 bases in between. Germline loops: CDR1 SGHAT, CDR2 FQNNGV. CDR3 residues: CASSLGANYGYTF. CDR3 nucleotides: TGTGCCAGCAGCTTAGGGGCGAACTATGGCTACACCTTC.

The rearrangement links TRBV5-1 to TRBJ1-1, with 7 bases identical to TRBD1. Germline CDR1 and CDR2: SGHRS and YFSETQ. With V trimmed by 5 bases and J by 0 bases, 4 bases remained unmatched. The CDR3 contains 14 residues. The CDR3 here is CASRQGSVNTEAFF. DNA of the CDR3: TGCGCCAGCAGACAGGGGAGCGTGAACACTGAAGCTTTCTTT.

The chain uses TRBV7-2 and TRBJ2-2; the match to TRBD1 covers 8 bases. The CDR3 covers 14 residues. Trimming removed 4 bases from V and 5 bases from J; junction bases left unmatched: 3. Germline-derived CDR1 and CDR2 are SGHTA and FQGNSA. In DNA form, the CDR3 reads TGTGCCAGCAGCTCCCAGGGGGCGACCGGGGAGCTGTTTTTT. Translation: CASSSQGATGELFF.

J is TRBJ1-2 and V is TRBV19; possibly TRBD1 for D (5 bases). The length of the CDR3 is 14 residues. In germline, CDR1 is LNHDA, CDR2 SQIVND (reference sequence). Trimming cost V 7 bases and J 4 bases, with 16 bases left between them. Written as DNA, the CDR3 is TGTGCCAGTAATATGGTGGGGGGAAGCTATGGCTACACCTTC. As protein: CASNMVGGSYGYTF.

Here the CDR3 reads CASSFTTQGGYTF. CDR3 nucleotides: TGTGCCAGCAGCTTCACCACACAGGGTGGCTACACCTTC. The rearrangement links TRBV7-2 to TRBJ1-2; D perhaps matches TRBD1 (6 bases). The V end lost 3 bases, the J end lost 7 bases, and 12 bases lay between the germline ends. The CDR3 consists of 13 residues. Per the germline V gene, CDR1 is SGHTA and CDR2 is FQGNSA. The full variable domain, in which reference TRBV7-2 and TRBJ1-2 provide the parts outside the CDR3, is GAGVSQSPSNKVTEKGKDVELRCDPISGHTALYWYRQSLGQGLEFLIYFQGNSAPDKSGLPSDRFSAERTGGSVSTLTIQRTQQEDSAVYLCASSFTTQGGYTFGSGTRLTVV.

CDR3 bases: TGTGCCATCAGTGACAGGGAAGTAAGTATTGAGCAGTACTTC. Translation: CAISDREVSIEQYF. The chain joins TRBV10-3 to TRBJ2-7; a possible D gene is TRBD1 (5 bases). There are 14 residues in the CDR3. Per germline, CDR1 ENHRY and CDR2 SYGVKD. V was shortened by 3 bases and J by 7 bases, with 16 bases between the two germline ends.

The V call is TRBV5-1, the J call TRBJ1-2; perhaps TRBD1 as D (6 bases). The CDR3 consists of 13 residues. V was shortened by 7 bases and J by 7 bases, with 17 bases between the two germline ends. Germline CDR1 reads SGHRS; CDR2 reads YFSETQ. CDR3 sequence reads: CASRTGGDGGYTF. CDR3 nucleotides: TGCGCCAGCCGGACGGGGGGCGACGGTGGCTACACCTTC.

In DNA form, the CDR3 reads TGCGCCAGCAGCCGACTCTTAGGAAACACCATATATTTT. Amino acids: CASSRLLGNTIYF. The rearrangement joins TRBV4-1 to TRBJ1-3; no reliable D call. Germline values: CDR1 MGHRA, CDR2 YSYEKL. The CDR3 spans 13 residues. V lost 4 bases to trimming and J lost 4 bases, with 8 bases between them.

The chain recombines TRBV4-2 with TRBJ1-5, with 7 bases matching TRBD1. The CDR3 totals 16 residues. Germline-derived CDR1 and CDR2 are LGHNA and YNFKEQ. J gave up 7 bases and V 0 bases, and 9 bases lay outside the gene matches. CDR3 sequence: CASSQDRGGGGQPQHF. As DNA, the CDR3 is TGTGCCAGCAGCCAAGATAGAGGAGGGGGCGGGCAGCCCCAGCATTTT.

This clone has a single count. This sequence joins TRBV2 and TRBJ2-1, with D possibly matching TRBD2 (6 bases). Between the trimmed V and J ends, which lost 6 bases and 8 bases, there was a span of 20 bases. In germline, CDR1 is SNHLY, CDR2 FYNNEI. This CDR3 has 15 residues. This CDR3 reads CASRPPAGPLDEQFF. The DNA for the CDR3 is TGTGCCAGCAGACCGCCGGCGGGGCCCCTCGATGAGCAGTTCTTC. Looking up the rest from reference TRBV2 and TRBJ2-1 gives the full variable domain: EPEVTQTPSHQVTQMGQEVILRCVPISNHLYFYWYRQILGQKVEFLVSFYNNEISEKSEIFDDQFSVERPDGSNFTLKIRSTKLEDSAMYFCASRPPAGPLDEQFFGPGTRLTVL.

J is TRBJ1-3 and V is TRBV5-4; 8 bases map to TRBD1. CDR1 and CDR2 from the germline V gene are SGHNT and YYREEE (reference sequence). Trimming cost V 4 bases and J 0 bases; bases outside gene matches: 3. This CDR3 has 15 residues. The CDR3 region has the DNA TGTGCCAGCAGCGCAGGGGGCCTCTCTGGAAACACCATATATTTT. Encoded protein: CASSAGGLSGNTIYF.

This clone was observed once. This chain uses TRBV4-1 with TRBJ2-1; 7 bases are a match to TRBD1. V dropped 3 bases and J dropped 7; count of bases not matched to a gene: 6. CDR3 size: 14 residues. CDR1 is MGHRA, CDR2 YSYEKL, per germline. This chain's CDR3 is CASSQIDRVNEQFF. CDR3 sequence (DNA): TGCGCCAGCAGCCAGATAGACAGGGTAAATGAGCAGTTCTTC.

In the case of this clone: Other DNA sequences from this sample encode an identical CDR3 as well. V is TRBV7-2 and J is TRBJ2-7, with D perhaps matching TRBD1 (5 bases). CDR1 SGHTA and CDR2 FQGNSA come from the germline V gene. CDR3 length: 14 residues. V lost 3 bases and J lost 0, with 9 bases in between. CDR3 DNA: TGTGCCAGCAGCTTCCAGGGCAGCTCCTACGAGCAGTACTTC. This translates into CASSFQGSSYEQYF.

The CDR3 here is CASSSPTSMSSYNEQFF. CDR3 nucleotides: TGCGCCAGCAGCTCGCCGACTAGCATGAGCTCCTACAATGAGCAGTTCTTC. The V call is TRBV5-1, the J call TRBJ2-1; 7 bases align to TRBD2. J gave up 0 bases and V 3 bases, and 9 bases lay outside the gene matches. The CDR3 is made up of 17 amino acids. The germline gives CDR1 SGHRS, CDR2 YFSETQ.